This TCR beta chain appears in the sequencing data of a study of T cells expressing NK-cell markers. Study as a whole: Beta-chain profiling covered CD3+CD56+NKG2C+, CD3+CD56+NKG2C- and CD3+CD56-NKG2C+ sorted subsets.

The CDR3 length is 15 residues. Looked up from germline, CDR1 is DFQATT and CDR2 is SNEGSKA (reference sequence). Whole-study results and caveats: Each of about 6 donors carried dominant NKG2C+ clonotypes accounting for roughly 1.0-7.5% of CD8+ T cells. The CD3+CD56-NKG2C+ fraction of a handful of donors was also led by these clonotypes.

The authors generated TCR beta cDNA through 5'RACE template switching with UMIs. TCRdb re-called the 5' RACE reads; every CDR3 protein appears as one record, without DNA. The sample's table shows over 200,000 distinct CDR3 sequences. About this clonotype: Its specificity is not known.

Sequenced input: blood T cells: a sorted CD56 or NKG2C T cell subset, CD4+ or CD8+ T cells, or bulk PBMC T cells (not recorded which). This receptor was taken from a young man in good health. V is TRBV20-1 and J is TRBJ2-5; TCRdb's D call, TRBD1, is unchecked because there is no DNA. The CDR3 reads CSARDPLGVGETQYF.